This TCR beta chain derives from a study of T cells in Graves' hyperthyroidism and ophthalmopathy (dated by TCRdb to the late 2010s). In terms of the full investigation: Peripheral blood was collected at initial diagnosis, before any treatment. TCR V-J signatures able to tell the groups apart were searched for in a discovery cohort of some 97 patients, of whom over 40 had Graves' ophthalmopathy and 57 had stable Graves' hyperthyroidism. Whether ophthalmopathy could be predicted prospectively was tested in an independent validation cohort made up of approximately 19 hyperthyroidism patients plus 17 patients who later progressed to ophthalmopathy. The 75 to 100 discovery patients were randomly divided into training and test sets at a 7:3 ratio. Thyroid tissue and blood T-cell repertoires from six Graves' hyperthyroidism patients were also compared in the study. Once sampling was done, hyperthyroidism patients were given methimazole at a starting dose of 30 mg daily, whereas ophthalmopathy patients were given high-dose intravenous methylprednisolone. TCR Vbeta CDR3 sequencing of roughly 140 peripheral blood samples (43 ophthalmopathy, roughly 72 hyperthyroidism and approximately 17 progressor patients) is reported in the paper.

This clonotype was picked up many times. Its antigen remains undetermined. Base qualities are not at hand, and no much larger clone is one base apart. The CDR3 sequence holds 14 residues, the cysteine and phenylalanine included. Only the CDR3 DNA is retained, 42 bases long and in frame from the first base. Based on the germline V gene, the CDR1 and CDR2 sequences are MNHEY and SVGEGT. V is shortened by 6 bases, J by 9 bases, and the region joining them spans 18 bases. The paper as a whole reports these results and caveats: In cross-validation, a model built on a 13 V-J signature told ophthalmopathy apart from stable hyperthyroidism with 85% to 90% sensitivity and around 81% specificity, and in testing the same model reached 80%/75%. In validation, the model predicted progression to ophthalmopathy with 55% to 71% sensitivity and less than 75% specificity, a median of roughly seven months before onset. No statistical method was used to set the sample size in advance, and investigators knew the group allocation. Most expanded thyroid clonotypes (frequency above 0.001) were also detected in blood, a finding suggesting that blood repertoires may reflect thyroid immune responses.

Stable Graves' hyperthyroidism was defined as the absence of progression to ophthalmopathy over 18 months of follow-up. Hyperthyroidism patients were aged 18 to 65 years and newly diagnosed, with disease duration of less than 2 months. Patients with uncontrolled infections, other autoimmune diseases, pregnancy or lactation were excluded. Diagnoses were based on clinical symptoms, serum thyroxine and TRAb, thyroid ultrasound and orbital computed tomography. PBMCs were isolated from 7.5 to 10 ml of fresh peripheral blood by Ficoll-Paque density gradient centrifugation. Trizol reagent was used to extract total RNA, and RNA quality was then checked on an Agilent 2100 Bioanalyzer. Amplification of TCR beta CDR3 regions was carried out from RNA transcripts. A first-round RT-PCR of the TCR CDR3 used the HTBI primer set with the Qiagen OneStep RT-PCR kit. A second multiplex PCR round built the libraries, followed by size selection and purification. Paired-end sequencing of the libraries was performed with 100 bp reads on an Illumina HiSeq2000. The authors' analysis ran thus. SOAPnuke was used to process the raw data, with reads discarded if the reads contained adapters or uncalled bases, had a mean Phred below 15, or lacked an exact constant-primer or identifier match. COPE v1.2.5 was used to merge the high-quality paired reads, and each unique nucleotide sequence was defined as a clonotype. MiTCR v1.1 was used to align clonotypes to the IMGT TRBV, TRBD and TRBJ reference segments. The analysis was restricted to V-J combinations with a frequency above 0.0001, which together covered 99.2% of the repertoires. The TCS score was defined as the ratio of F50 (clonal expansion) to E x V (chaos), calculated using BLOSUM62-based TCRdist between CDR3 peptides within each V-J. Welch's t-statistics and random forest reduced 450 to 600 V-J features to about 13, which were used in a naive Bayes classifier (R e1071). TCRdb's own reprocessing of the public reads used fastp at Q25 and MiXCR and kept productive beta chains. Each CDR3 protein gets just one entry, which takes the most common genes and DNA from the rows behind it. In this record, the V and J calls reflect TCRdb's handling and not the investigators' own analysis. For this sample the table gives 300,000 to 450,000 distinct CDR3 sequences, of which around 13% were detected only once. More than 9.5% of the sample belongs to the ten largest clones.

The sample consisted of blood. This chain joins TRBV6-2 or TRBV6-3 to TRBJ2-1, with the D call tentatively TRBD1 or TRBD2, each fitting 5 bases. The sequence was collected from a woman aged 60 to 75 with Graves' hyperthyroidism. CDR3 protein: CASRDPGPFSEQFF. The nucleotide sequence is TGTGCCAGCAGGGACCCGGGGCCGTTCTCTGAGCAGTTCTTC.